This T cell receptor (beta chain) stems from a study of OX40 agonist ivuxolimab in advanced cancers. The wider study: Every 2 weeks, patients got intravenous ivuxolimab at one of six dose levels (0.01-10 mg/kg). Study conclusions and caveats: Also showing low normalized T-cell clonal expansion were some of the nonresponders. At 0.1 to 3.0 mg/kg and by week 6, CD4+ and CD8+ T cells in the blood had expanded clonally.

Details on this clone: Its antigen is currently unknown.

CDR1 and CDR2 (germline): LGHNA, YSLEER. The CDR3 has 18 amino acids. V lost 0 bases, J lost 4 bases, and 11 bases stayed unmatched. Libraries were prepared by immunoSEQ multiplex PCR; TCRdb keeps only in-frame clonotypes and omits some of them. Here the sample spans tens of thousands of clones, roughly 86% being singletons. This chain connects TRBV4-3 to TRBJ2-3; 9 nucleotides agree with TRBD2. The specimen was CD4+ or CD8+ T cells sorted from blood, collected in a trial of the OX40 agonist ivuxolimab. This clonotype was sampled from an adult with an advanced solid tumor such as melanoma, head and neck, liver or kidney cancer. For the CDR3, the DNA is TGCGCCAGCAGCCAAGATTCGGGGGCTTTAGCGGGGGCAGATACGCAGTATTTT. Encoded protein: CASSQDSGALAGADTQYF.